The 28 T cell receptor beta chains in this list originate from one sample, sequenced in a study of T cells in Graves' hyperthyroidism and ophthalmopathy. The TCR beta CDR3 regions underwent amplification using RNA transcripts as the source. TCR CDR3 regions were first amplified by RT-PCR with HTBI primers. TCRdb re-called the multiplex PCR reads with MiXCR, one entry per CDR3 protein. The table shows 450,000 to 650,000 distinct CDR3 sequences, with approximately 17% occurring only once. The sample comprised blood. Source of these receptors: a woman between 18 and 30 years old with Graves' ophthalmopathy.

This clonotype was picked up many times. The rearrangement links TRBV20-1 to TRBJ1-1, with D perhaps TRBD1 (5 bases). This CDR3 is 13 amino acids long. V was clipped by 4 bases and J by 5 bases, with 14 bases between them. The germline V gene encodes CDR1 DFQATT and CDR2 SNEGSKA (reference sequence). CDR3 DNA: TGCAGTGCTACCGGGCCCTGGGGGACTGAAGCTTTCTTT. Encoded protein: CSATGPWGTEAFF.

This clonotype appeared many times. This chain connects TRBV20-1 to TRBJ2-7; D is unresolved. The ends were cut back, 6 bases at V and 0 bases at J, with 6 bases in the middle. The CDR3 extends over 11 amino acids. From germline, CDR1 is DFQATT and CDR2 SNEGSKA (reference sequence). CDR3 sequence: CSAQLSYEQYF. For the CDR3, the DNA is TGCAGTGCACAGCTCTCCTACGAGCAGTACTTC.

The chain couples TRBV6-2 or TRBV6-3 to TRBJ2-2; the D gene is possibly TRBD2 (6 bases). Germline V gene data show CDR1 as MNHEY and CDR2 as SVGEGT. V was pared by 5 bases and J by 8 bases, with 21 bases between. The CDR3 loop spans 16 amino acids. The CDR3 coding sequence is TGTGCCAGCAGTCACGGACTACATACTAACTTTGGGGAGCTGTTTTTT. It yields the protein CASSHGLHTNFGELFF.

The chain couples TRBV5-1 to TRBJ2-5; possibly TRBD1 for D (6 bases). Trimming left V 3 bases short and J 2 bases short, with 14 bases between. The CDR3 consists of 15 residues. CDR1 and CDR2 from the germline V gene are SGHRS and YFSETQ. CDR3 sequence: CASSSGQKIQETQYF. The CDR3 DNA reads TGCGCCAGCAGCTCTGGACAGAAGATACAAGAGACCCAGTACTTC. Full variable domain (rest looked up from reference TRBV5-1 and TRBJ2-5): KAGVTQTPRYLIKTRGQQVTLSCSPISGHRSVSWYQQTPGQGLQFLFEYFSETQRNKGNFPGRFSGRQFSNSRSEMNVSTLELGDSALYLCASSSGQKIQETQYFGPGTRLLVL.

This clonotype showed up just a few times. V and J are TRBV6-6 and TRBJ1-2; possible D gene TRBD1, 5 bases. Per the germline V gene, CDR1 is MNHNY and CDR2 is SVGAGI (reference sequence). The germline V and J ends were trimmed by 2 bases and 8 bases, with 12 bases remaining between them. The CDR3 extends over 13 amino acids. The CDR3 spells CASSYGAAEGYTF. CDR3 sequence (DNA): TGTGCCAGCAGTTACGGGGCTGCGGAAGGCTACACCTTC.

This clonotype was picked up a small number of times. J is TRBJ1-1 and V is TRBV29-1; perhaps TRBD1 as D (6 bases). V was pared by 4 bases and J by 1 base, with 10 bases between. CDR1 and CDR2 (germline): SQVTM, ANQGSEA. The CDR3 sequence is 13 residues long. CDR3 bases: TGCAGCGTTGCTGAACAGGGGAACACTGAAGCTTTCTTT. It translates to CSVAEQGNTEAFF.

The chain has TRBV20-1 and TRBJ2-7, with 7 bases aligning to TRBD2. The CDR3 contains 13 residues. Trimming removed 6 bases from V and 2 bases from J; junction bases left unmatched: 7. Germline lookup yields CDR1 DFQATT and CDR2 SNEGSKA (reference sequence). CDR3 in amino acids: CSARTSATYEQYF. The CDR3 DNA reads TGCAGTGCGCGCACTAGCGCGACCTACGAGCAGTACTTC.

This clonotype showed up just a few times. CDR3 amino acids: CSARDLGGNSNQPQHF. CDR3 coding DNA: TGCAGTGCTAGAGATCTTGGCGGAAATAGCAATCAGCCCCAGCATTTT. The chain is built from TRBV20-1 and TRBJ1-5; no firm D call. Trimming cost V 0 bases and J 0 bases, with 12 bases left between them. Germline V gives CDR1 DFQATT, CDR2 SNEGSKA (reference sequence). The CDR3 length is 16 residues.

This clonotype appeared a few times. A much larger clone differs by one base, so this may be a read error. The rearrangement links TRBV12-3 or TRBV12-4 to TRBJ2-7, with TRBD1 as a possible D gene (6 bases). This CDR3 region has 12 residues. The CDR3 nucleotides read TGTACCAGCACCAGGACAGCCTACGAGCAGTACTTC. The encoded protein is CTSTRTAYEQYF.

In this sample, this clonotype turned up a few times. The chain recombines TRBV15 with TRBJ2-3, with D unclear. The germline V gene has CDR1 LNHNV and CDR2 YYDKDF (reference sequence). V lost 4 bases and J 2 bases, leaving 10 bases between the germline ends. CDR3 length equals 14 residues. The CDR3 region is CATSMRLNTDTQYF. As DNA, the CDR3 is TGTGCCACCAGCATGCGCTTGAACACAGATACGCAGTATTTT.

The chain uses TRBV13 and TRBJ2-7; D may be TRBD2 (7 bases). Trimming shortened V by 5 bases and J by 4 bases, and 18 bases separated the two germline ends. The CDR3 loop spans 15 amino acids. Germline V lookup: CDR1 PRHDT, CDR2 FYEKMQ (reference sequence). CDR3 nucleotide sequence: TGTGCCAGCAGCCCCGGCCCGAAGGGGGGGTACGAGCAGTACTTC. Translating it yields CASSPGPKGGYEQYF.

The chain carries TRBV6-1 and TRBJ1-1; TRBD1 matches 12 bases. The CDR3 is 16 residues long. CDR1 and CDR2 (germline): MNHNS, SASEGT. J was trimmed by 4 bases and V by 3 bases; bases with no gene match: 6. As DNA, the CDR3 is TGTGCCAGCAGTGACGGGACAGGGGGCTTGGGCACTGAAGCTTTCTTT. This sequence encodes CASSDGTGGLGTEAFF.

The chain uses TRBV11-3 and TRBJ2-7; TRBD1 matches at 10 bases. The CDR3 is 15 amino acids. The germline gives CDR1 SGHNT, CDR2 YENEEA. The ends lost 4 bases at V and 2 bases at J; junction bases unmatched: 5. Written as DNA, the CDR3 is TGTGCCAGCAGCTCGGGACAGGGGTCCACCTACGAGCAGTACTTC. This translates into CASSSGQGSTYEQYF.

This clonotype appeared many times. The V call is TRBV30, the J call TRBJ1-1; tentatively, D is TRBD1 (5 bases). Trimming pared 7 bases from V and 4 bases from J, leaving 10 bases between. The CDR3 spans 11 residues. Germline CDR1 and CDR2: GTSNPN and SVGIG (reference sequence). The CDR3 loop is CAFGTATEAFF. For the CDR3, the DNA is TGTGCCTTCGGGACCGCCACTGAAGCTTTCTTT.

Comments on this clonotype: With a much larger clone just one base away, this may be a read error. The chain joins TRBV7-2 to TRBJ1-2; D gene uncertain. Germline V lookup: CDR1 SGHTA, CDR2 FQGNSA. The CDR3 extends over 16 amino acids. The CDR3 bases are TGTGCCAGCAGCCCTCTGATCCAAAACACGTTCTATGGCCACACCTTC. Protein: CASSPLIQNTFYGHTF.

This clonotype appeared many times. V gene TRBV2 combines with J gene TRBJ1-1; D not certain. Germline loops: CDR1 SNHLY, CDR2 FYNNEI. The length of the CDR3 is 15 residues. V was cut by 0 bases and J by 0 bases, with 8 bases left in between. CDR3 loop: CASSEAQEMNTEAFF. CDR3 DNA sequence: TGTGCCAGCAGTGAAGCCCAGGAGATGAACACTGAAGCTTTCTTT.

This clonotype was observed a few times. Germline is not matched at one junction end, which may reflect a read error. The chain uses TRBV7-3 and TRBJ1-1, with unresolved D. The V gene's germline CDR1 is SGHTA and CDR2 FQGTGA. This CDR3 is built from 13 residues. The CDR3 protein is CASSLQMNTEASF. As DNA, the CDR3 is TGTGCCAGCAGCCTACAAATGAACACTGAAGCTTCCTTT.

The chain recombines TRBV2 with TRBJ1-3; D gene ambiguous. From germline, CDR1 is SNHLY and CDR2 FYNNEI. CDR3 length: 14 residues. V was shortened by 8 bases and J by 4 bases, with 15 bases between the two germline ends. CDR3 protein: CASLRPRWGNTIYF. The CDR3 DNA follows: TGTGCCAGCCTTAGGCCCCGGTGGGGAAACACCATATATTTT. The full variable domain, with the rest looked up from reference TRBV2 and TRBJ1-3, is EPEVTQTPSHQVTQMGQEVILRCVPISNHLYFYWYRQILGQKVEFLVSFYNNEISEKSEIFDDQFSVERPDGSNFTLKIRSTKLEDSAMYFCASLRPRWGNTIYFGEGSWLTVV.

This clonotype was found many times. The chain carries TRBV7-6 and TRBJ2-1, with D tentatively TRBD2 (6 bases). Looked up from germline, CDR1 is SGHVS and CDR2 is FNYEAQ. This CDR3 comprises 16 residues. V lost 2 bases and J lost 7, with 18 bases in between. CDR3 sequence reads: CASSLFLRRGLNEQFF. CDR3 sequence (DNA): TGTGCCAGCAGCTTATTTCTGAGGCGGGGATTGAATGAGCAGTTCTTC.

The table lists this clonotype with many counts. This chain connects TRBV6-1 to TRBJ1-2; 9 nucleotides agree with TRBD1. Germline V gene lookup returns CDR1 MNHNS and CDR2 SASEGT. The CDR3 is 15 residues long. V shed 7 bases, J shed 1 base, and the junction held 7 bases outside the gene matches. CDR3 sequence (DNA): TGTGCCAGCAAAGCCGGGACAGGGAGTAACTATGGCTACACCTTC. It specifies CASKAGTGSNYGYTF.

This clonotype came up many times. The chain carries TRBV30 and TRBJ1-2; D is possibly TRBD1 (6 bases). This CDR3 has 13 amino acids. Looked up from germline, CDR1 is GTSNPN and CDR2 is SVGIG (reference sequence). Trimming cost V 3 bases and J 3 bases, with 11 bases left between them. The CDR3 loop reads CAWRPGVDYGYTF. CDR3 in DNA: TGTGCCTGGAGGCCAGGGGTTGACTATGGCTACACCTTC. Full variable domain (remainder filled in from reference TRBV30 and TRBJ1-2): SQTIHQWPATLVQPVGSPLSLECTVEGTSNPNLYWYRQAAGRGLQLLFYSVGIGQISSEVPQNLSASRPQDRQFILSSKKLLLSDSGFYLCAWRPGVDYGYTFGSGTRLTVV.

This clonotype was counted ten times or more. The J gene is TRBJ1-1, the V gene TRBV9, with D hard to call. CDR1 and CDR2 (germline): SGDLS, YYNGEE. CDR3 length equals 13 residues. V was cut by 2 bases and J by 0 bases, with 5 bases left in between. CDR3 bases: TGTGCCAGCAGCGTTATTTTGAACACTGAAGCTTTCTTT. It is translated as CASSVILNTEAFF. The full variable domain, with the rest looked up from reference TRBV9 and TRBJ1-1, is DSGVTQTPKHLITATGQRVTLRCSPRSGDLSVYWYQQSLDQGLQFLIQYYNGEERAKGNILERFSAQQFPDLHSELNLSSLELGDSALYFCASSVILNTEAFFGQGTRLTVV.

The chain recombines TRBV2 with TRBJ1-5, with D tentatively TRBD1 (6 bases). V lost 2 bases and J 3 bases, leaving 11 bases between the germline ends. Germline assignment: CDR1 SNHLY and CDR2 FYNNEI. This CDR3 contains 15 residues. In DNA, the CDR3 is TGTGCCAGCAGTGAATGGACAGCGGCCAATCAGCCCCAGCATTTT. Protein sequence: CASSEWTAANQPQHF.

This clonotype was recorded at least ten times. J is TRBJ2-1 and V is TRBV28; D is perhaps TRBD1 or TRBD2 (5 bases each). CDR3 size: 16 residues. V was cut by 6 bases and J by 4 bases, with 19 bases left in between. In germline, CDR1 is MDHEN, CDR2 SYDVKM. The CDR3 sequence: CASRSTPGRVYNEQFF. CDR3 sequence (DNA): TGTGCCAGCAGATCCACACCGGGACGGGTTTACAATGAGCAGTTCTTC.

This clonotype was picked up many times. The V gene is TRBV18, the J gene TRBJ1-1; D gene ambiguous. The CDR3 is 14 residues long. Germline-derived CDR1 and CDR2 are KGHSH and LQKENI. V lost 1 base and J lost 0, with 6 bases in between. The CDR3 DNA sequence: TGTGCCAGCTCACCACGAGGAGTGAACACTGAAGCTTTCTTT. Translated: CASSPRGVNTEAFF.

This clonotype was detected only a few times. V usage is TRBV19 and J usage is TRBJ2-1, with 11 bases fitting TRBD1. V trimming: 3 bases; J trimming: 9 bases; junction bases outside the gene matches: 10. The CDR3 length is 16 residues. CDR1 is LNHDA and CDR2 is SQIVND in the germline V gene (reference sequence). CDR3 region: CASSITGTGGFGEQFF. The CDR3 DNA is TGTGCCAGTAGTATTACGGGGACAGGGGGGTTCGGTGAGCAGTTCTTC.

Many counts were recorded for this clonotype. The V gene is TRBV5-1, the J gene TRBJ2-2; TRBD2 might be the D (5 bases). Trimming removed 1 base from V and 2 bases from J, with 12 bases in between. The CDR3 is 16 amino acids. Per germline, CDR1 SGHRS and CDR2 YFSETQ. CDR3: CASSLNGGGNTGELFF. The CDR3 coding sequence is TGCGCCAGCAGCTTGAATGGAGGTGGAAACACCGGGGAGCTGTTTTTT.

This clonotype was detected many times. The V gene is TRBV30, the J gene TRBJ2-2; TRBD2 matches 7 bases. This CDR3 contains 14 residues. The germline CDR1 and CDR2 sequences are GTSNPN and SVGIG (reference sequence). The J segment lost 4 bases and the V segment lost 7 bases, leaving 9 bases of the junction unmatched. The CDR3 sequence: CAFQSGTGTGELFF. The CDR3 region has the DNA TGTGCCTTCCAAAGCGGGACTGGCACCGGGGAGCTGTTTTTT.